This TCR beta chain was found in a study of cytomegalovirus exposure and HLA in healthy donors. V was clipped by 4 bases and J by 4 bases, with 10 bases between them. The CDR3 length is 13 residues. Germline-derived CDR1 and CDR2 are LNHDA and SQIVND (reference sequence). This clone turned up a few times. Its antigen is unidentified. Primers for the PCR totalled 60 Vbeta and 13 Jbeta. Only in-frame clones appear in the TCRdb table, and some are missing; sequencing was by immunoSEQ multiplex PCR. Of roughly 190,000 clones in the sample, more than 65% were seen once. Study results and limitations: Roughly even sequencing depth across donors was the assumption behind the presence/absence analyses. TCR beta sequences reportedly predicted most subjects' HLA-A and HLA-B alleles accurately. The only immune exposure information that was available was CMV serostatus. Later analysis indicated greater clonal expansion among HLA-associated TCR beta chains than among equally common other chains.

The receptor was derived from a girl between 5 and 17 years old in good health and CMV-seropositive. The chain couples TRBV19 to TRBJ1-1, with D uncertain. Sequenced sample: PBMCs. The CDR3 DNA sequence: TGTGCCAGTAGTACCCCGGTGAGCACTGAAGCTTTCTTT. Residues: CASSTPVSTEAFF.